This TCR beta chain comes out of a study of CD4+ T cells in melanoma. Findings of the study overall: Neoantigen-specific CD4+ T cells in melanoma reportedly had diverse differentiation states.

Deletions cut 3 bases from V and 5 bases from J, with 16 bases between. The CDR3 contains 16 residues. From germline, CDR1 is MGHRA and CDR2 YSYEKL. Using immunoSEQ multiplex PCR, the repertoire was profiled, and TCRdb retains in-frame clones only, with some absent. This sample carries 6,700 or so clones, around 60% of them seen once, and the ten largest clones take under 25%. About this clone: Its antigen remains unidentified.

The material sequenced was cells from a culture (not recorded whether cultured in vitro). The sequence was obtained from a human donor with melanoma. The chain employs TRBV4-1 and TRBJ1-4, with D maybe TRBD1 (6 bases). This chain's CDR3 is CASSHPVTGENEKLFF. DNA for the CDR3: TGCGCCAGCAGCCACCCCGTGACAGGCGAGAATGAAAAACTGTTTTTT.